The 23 T cell receptor beta chains below were found in one sample sequenced in a study of shared clonotypes between healthy human individuals. Produced via immunoSEQ multiplex PCR; TCRdb's table is partial and in-frame only. In the table there are millions of clones, around 90% of which are singletons. What was sequenced was naive CD4+ T cells sorted from blood. Specified subset: CD45RA+ positively selected. These receptors were obtained from a man between 18 and 35 years old in good health.

The chain couples TRBV10-3 to TRBJ2-2, with D perhaps matching TRBD1 (6 bases). With 2 bases removed from V and 3 bases from J, the gap between germline ends came to 7 bases. The CDR3 loop spans 14 amino acids. Germline CDR1 reads ENHRY; CDR2 reads SYGVKD. The CDR3 region has the DNA TGTGCCATCAGTGAGAGACAGGACACCGGGGAGCTGTTTTTT. Translation: CAISERQDTGELFF.

The V call is TRBV10-1, the J call TRBJ2-1; possibly TRBD1 for D (5 bases). CDR3 length: 13 residues. Germline V gene sequence: CDR1 WNHNN, CDR2 SYGVQD (reference sequence). V lost 6 bases and J lost 10, with 16 bases in between. The CDR3 nucleotides read TGCGCCAGCAGGCCTGATTATAAGGGGGAGCAGTTCTTC. Translating it yields CASRPDYKGEQFF.

The gene calls are TRBV15 and TRBJ1-5; no clear D gene. Germline CDR1 and CDR2: LNHNV and YYDKDF (reference sequence). V was shortened by 5 bases and J by 6 bases, with 11 bases between the two germline ends. The CDR3 sequence is 13 residues long. CDR3 region: CATSFLRGQPQHF. In DNA, the CDR3 is TGTGCCACCAGCTTTCTTCGGGGTCAGCCCCAGCATTTT.

The gene calls are TRBV4-1 and TRBJ2-1; TRBD2 matches at 10 bases. CDR3 length: 19 residues. Losses at the gene ends were 2 bases for V and 6 bases for J; bases not matched to a gene: 16. Germline V gene data show CDR1 as MGHRA and CDR2 as YSYEKL. CDR3: CASSQWASGGMNGPNEQFF. In DNA, the CDR3 is TGCGCCAGCAGCCAATGGGCTAGCGGGGGTATGAACGGGCCCAATGAGCAGTTCTTC.

The rearrangement joins TRBV7-2 to TRBJ2-3; unclear D gene. The CDR3 extends over 15 amino acids. Trimming removed 3 bases at V and 2 bases at J, with 12 bases between. In germline, CDR1 is SGHTA, CDR2 FQGNSA. CDR3 sequence: CASSFPVSDTDTQYF. The CDR3 DNA is TGTGCCAGCAGCTTCCCTGTGAGTGACACAGATACGCAGTATTTT.

The sample holds one count of this clone. J is TRBJ2-3 and V is TRBV7-9; TRBD2 matches 13 bases. Unmatched junction bases numbered 9, after V lost 3 bases and J lost 0 bases. The CDR3 runs to 19 residues. Germline values: CDR1 SEHNR, CDR2 FQNEAQ (reference sequence). The CDR3 region is CASSFRLAGGPISTDTQYF. For the CDR3, the DNA is TGTGCCAGCAGCTTTAGACTAGCGGGAGGCCCTATTAGCACAGATACGCAGTATTTT.

CDR3 amino acids: CASSLNLQGFREKLFF. The CDR3 region has the DNA TGTGCCAGCAGCTTGAATCTACAGGGTTTCCGGGAAAAACTGTTTTTT. The V and J genes are TRBV7-9 and TRBJ1-4; tentatively, D is TRBD1 (6 bases). CDR1 SEHNR and CDR2 FQNEAQ come from the germline V gene (reference sequence). The CDR3 runs to 16 residues. Deletions cut 3 bases from V and 8 bases from J, with 19 bases between.

J is TRBJ2-7 and V is TRBV5-1; 12 nucleotides line up with TRBD2. Trimming at V came to 0 bases and at J to 6 bases, leaving 4 bases not matched to a gene. The CDR3 loop spans 15 amino acids. The germline V gene encodes CDR1 SGHRS and CDR2 YFSETQ. This CDR3 reads CASSLVGLAGTEQYF. In DNA, the CDR3 is TGCGCCAGCAGCTTGGTCGGACTAGCGGGAACCGAGCAGTACTTC.

Concerning this clone itself: At the DNA level, this CDR3 is encoded by other sequences in the same sample as well. The V gene is TRBV5-6, the J gene TRBJ1-3; D is unresolved. Germline lookup yields CDR1 SGHDT and CDR2 YYEEEE. CDR3 length: 15 residues. Between the trimmed V and J ends, which lost 0 bases and 0 bases, there was a span of 7 bases. Written as DNA, the CDR3 is TGTGCCAGCAGCTTGGGGCGGAGCTCTGGAAACACCATATATTTT. It translates to CASSLGRSSGNTIYF.

The V call is TRBV11-2, the J call TRBJ2-2, with 8 bases aligning to TRBD2. CDR1 is SGHAT, CDR2 FQNNGV, per germline. Trimming at V came to 1 base and at J to 1 base, leaving 2 bases not matched to a gene. CDR3 size: 16 residues. The CDR3 coding sequence is TGTGCCAGCAGCTTAGGCCTAGCGGGGAACACCGGGGAGCTGTTTTTT. Encoded protein: CASSLGLAGNTGELFF.

This clone was picked up a small number of times. Other DNA sequences in this sample translate to the same CDR3. This rearrangement joins TRBV6-5 to TRBJ2-1; unclear D gene. Germline-derived CDR1 and CDR2 are MNHEY and SVGAGI. The CDR3 runs to 12 residues. V lost 5 bases, J lost 8 bases, and 10 bases lay in between. The CDR3 loop reads CASSRTGDEQFF. The CDR3, as DNA: TGTGCCAGCAGTCGGACGGGCGATGAGCAGTTCTTC.

V and J are TRBV6-1 and TRBJ1-1; D possibly corresponds to TRBD1 (5 bases). The CDR3 runs 13 residues. Trimming took 1 base from V and 8 from J, leaving 11 bases between them. Germline CDR1 and CDR2: MNHNS and SASEGT. CDR3 in amino acids: CASSEGGAGEAFF. The DNA for the CDR3 is TGTGCCAGCAGTGAAGGGGGAGCAGGGGAAGCTTTCTTT.

As for this clone: The sample holds other DNA sequences that translate to the same CDR3. This chain links TRBV6-5 with TRBJ2-7; TRBD1 might be the D (6 bases). The CDR3 covers 14 residues. Germline CDR1 reads MNHEY; CDR2 reads SVGAGI. V was trimmed by 0 bases and J by 4 bases, leaving 10 bases between them. CDR3 in amino acids: CASSYSTGIYEQYF. The DNA for the CDR3 is TGTGCCAGCAGTTACTCAACAGGGATTTACGAGCAGTACTTC.

This clone came up a few times. The rearrangement joins TRBV5-1 to TRBJ1-1; D uncertain. There are 11 residues in the CDR3. Germline V gene sequence: CDR1 SGHRS, CDR2 YFSETQ. Deletions cut 7 bases from V and 5 bases from J, with 9 bases between. CDR3 protein: CASRTETEAFF. In nucleotides, the CDR3 is TGCGCCAGCCGGACGGAAACTGAAGCTTTCTTT. The complete variable domain, with remaining parts taken from reference TRBV5-1 and TRBJ1-1, reads KAGVTQTPRYLIKTRGQQVTLSCSPISGHRSVSWYQQTPGQGLQFLFEYFSETQRNKGNFPGRFSGRQFSNSRSEMNVSTLELGDSALYLCASRTETEAFFGQGTRLTVV.

The table lists this clone with a few counts. The chain has TRBV6-1 and TRBJ2-7, with D unresolved. Germline-derived CDR1 and CDR2 are MNHNS and SASEGT. The CDR3 extends over 12 amino acids. Trimming left V 7 bases short and J 1 base short, with 8 bases between. The CDR3 nucleotides are TGTGCCAGCAATCGGGCATCCTACGAGCAGTACTTC. The encoded protein is CASNRASYEQYF.

J is TRBJ2-5 and V is TRBV2; 12 nucleotides match TRBD2. The CDR3 consists of 15 residues. The V gene end was trimmed by 3 bases and the J gene end by 5 bases; junction bases not matched to a gene: 4. The germline V gene encodes CDR1 SNHLY and CDR2 FYNNEI. CDR3 nucleotides: TGTGCCAGCAGTGAGAGGCTAGCGGGGGGGGAGACCCAGTACTTC. It is translated as CASSERLAGGETQYF.

This sequence joins TRBV30 and TRBJ1-1; 8 bases agree with TRBD1. V lost 6 bases to trimming and J lost 0 bases; unmatched junction nucleotides: 9. The CDR3 runs 15 residues. Looked up from germline, CDR1 is GTSNPN and CDR2 is SVGIG (reference sequence). The CDR3 DNA sequence: TGTGCCTGCATAGGACAGGGTACTATGAACACTGAAGCTTTCTTT. Encoded protein: CACIGQGTMNTEAFF.

This rearrangement joins TRBV5-1 to TRBJ1-2, with D tentatively TRBD1 (6 bases). The CDR3 consists of 13 residues. V was cut by 3 bases and J by 3 bases, with 9 bases left in between. Looked up from germline, CDR1 is SGHRS and CDR2 is YFSETQ. The CDR3 reads CASSYRVDYGYTF. In nucleotides, the CDR3 is TGCGCCAGCAGCTACAGGGTTGACTATGGCTACACCTTC.

The chain joins TRBV7-9 to TRBJ2-1, with 9 bases that match TRBD1. The CDR3 covers 15 residues. The germline CDR1 and CDR2 sequences are SEHNR and FQNEAQ (reference sequence). V shed 1 base and J 7 bases; nucleotides not matched to a gene: 5. The chain's CDR3 is CASSLGDRDSNEQFF. The CDR3 region has the DNA TGTGCCAGCAGCTTAGGGGACAGGGATTCGAATGAGCAGTTCTTC.

V usage is TRBV29-1 and J usage is TRBJ1-2; D call uncertain. CDR3 length: 10 residues. Trimming left V 5 bases short and J 4 bases short, with 5 bases between. CDR1 and CDR2 from the germline V gene are SQVTM and ANQGSEA. CDR3 nucleotide sequence: TGCAGCGTTACCCCCTATGGCTACACCTTC. It yields the protein CSVTPYGYTF. Together with reference TRBV29-1 and TRBJ1-2, the CDR3 gives the full variable domain: SAVISQKPSRDICQRGTSLTIQCQVDSQVTMMFWYRQQPGQSLTLIATANQGSEATYESGFVIDKFPISRPNLTFSTLTVSNMSPEDSSIYLCSVTPYGYTFGSGTRLTVV.

This sequence joins TRBV7-6 and TRBJ1-1, with unresolved D. The V and J ends lost 4 bases and 0 bases respectively, with 18 bases between them. Germline CDR1 and CDR2: SGHVS and FNYEAQ. The CDR3 has 17 amino acids. CDR3 DNA: TGTGCCAGCAGCTCCCCAGGAGCTAATCCAGTGAACACTGAAGCTTTCTTT. Amino acids: CASSSPGANPVNTEAFF.

This clone was picked up one time. Other DNA sequences in this sample translate to the same CDR3. The chain combines TRBV5-1 with TRBJ2-5, with D possibly being TRBD2 (6 bases). Between the trimmed V and J ends, which lost 4 bases and 1 base, there was a span of 11 bases. From germline, CDR1 is SGHRS and CDR2 YFSETQ. The length of the CDR3 is 14 residues. The CDR3, as DNA: TGCGCCAGCAGCCTCCAGGGAGGCCAAGAGACCCAGTACTTC. As protein: CASSLQGGQETQYF.

The chain employs TRBV5-1 and TRBJ1-2, with D possibly being TRBD1 (5 bases). Per germline, CDR1 SGHRS and CDR2 YFSETQ. Between the trimmed V and J ends, which lost 0 bases and 4 bases, there was a span of 10 bases. The CDR3 covers 14 residues. CDR3 bases: TGCGCCAGCAGCTTGGGAAATACAGGCTATGGCTACACCTTC. It encodes CASSLGNTGYGYTF.